The 3 T cell receptor beta chains below were found in one sample sequenced in a study of blood T cell repertoires in COVID-19. Measured with immunoSEQ multiplex PCR; TCRdb has only the in-frame clones, and not every one. The sample contains 75,000 to 90,000 clones, more than 70% of which appear only once. The sequenced material came from peripheral blood. These receptor sequences come from a man in his forties or fifties with active COVID-19.

This sequence joins TRBV9 and TRBJ2-3, with 7 bases that match TRBD1. Germline-derived CDR1 and CDR2 are SGDLS and YYNGEE. J lost 2 bases, V lost 0 bases, and 9 bases had no gene match. The CDR3 length is 17 residues. In DNA form, the CDR3 reads TGTGCCAGCAGCGTAGGAGGGGGCACGGTTTTCACAGATACGCAGTATTTT. Its translation: CASSVGGGTVFTDTQYF.

This clone was seen more than once but under ten times. The V and J genes are TRBV6-5 and TRBJ1-1; 7 bases agree with TRBD1. V gave up 6 bases and J gave up 1 base; unmatched junction bases: 2. The CDR3 runs 13 residues. Germline V gene data show CDR1 as MNHEY and CDR2 as SVGAGI. CDR3 nucleotides: TGTGCCAGCAGGTGGACAGGGAACACTGAAGCTTTCTTT. It codes for CASRWTGNTEAFF.

This chain connects TRBV5-6 to TRBJ1-1; D might be TRBD1 (5 bases). Trimming removed 1 base from V and 1 base from J, with 17 bases in between. Germline loops: CDR1 SGHDT, CDR2 YYEEEE. The CDR3 extends over 17 amino acids. CDR3 amino acids: CASSLRPRAGGNTEAFF. The CDR3 bases are TGTGCCAGCAGCTTGAGGCCCAGGGCAGGCGGGAACACTGAAGCTTTCTTT.